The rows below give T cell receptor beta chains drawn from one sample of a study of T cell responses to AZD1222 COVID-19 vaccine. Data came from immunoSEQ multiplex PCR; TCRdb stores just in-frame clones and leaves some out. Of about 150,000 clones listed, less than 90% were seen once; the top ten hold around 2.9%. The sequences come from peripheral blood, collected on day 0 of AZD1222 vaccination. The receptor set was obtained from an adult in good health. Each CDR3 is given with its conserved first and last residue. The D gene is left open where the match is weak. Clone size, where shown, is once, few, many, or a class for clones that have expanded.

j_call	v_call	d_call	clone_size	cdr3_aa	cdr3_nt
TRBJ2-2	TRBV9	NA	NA	CASSASTGTGELFF	TGTGCCAGCAGCGCCTCCACGGGTACCGGGGAGCTGTTTTTT
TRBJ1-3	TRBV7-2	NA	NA	CASSLGYSGNTIYF	TGTGCCAGCAGCTTAGGCTACTCTGGAAACACCATATATTTT
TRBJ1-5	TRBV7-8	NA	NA	CASSPSGGRGGYQPQHF	TGTGCCAGCAGCCCTAGTGGTGGCCGGGGGGGGTATCAGCCCCAGCATTTT
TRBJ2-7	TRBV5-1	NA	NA	CASSLGGGGTVPYEQYF	TGCGCCAGCAGCTTGGGAGGGGGCGGGACAGTGCCCTACGAGCAGTACTTC
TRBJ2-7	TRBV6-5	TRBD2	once	CASIPGGGPTGEQYF	TGTGCCAGCATTCCCGGGGGGGGCCCCACAGGGGAGCAGTACTTC
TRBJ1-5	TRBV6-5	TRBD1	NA	CASRAGQGVQPQHF	TGTGCCAGCCGCGCGGGACAGGGGGTTCAGCCCCAGCATTTT
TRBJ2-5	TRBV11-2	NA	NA	CASSLVSLAETQYF	TGTGCCAGCAGCTTAGTATCCCTAGCGGAGACCCAGTACTTC
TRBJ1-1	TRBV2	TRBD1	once	CASIYGQGGKKDTEAFF	TGTGCCAGCATATACGGACAGGGAGGAAAGAAGGACACTGAAGCTTTCTTT
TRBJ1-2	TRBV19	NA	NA	CASSAGDYGYTF	TGTGCCAGTAGTGCAGGGGACTATGGCTACACCTTC
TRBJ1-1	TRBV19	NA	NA	CASSFMGGGTEAFF	TGTGCCAGTAGTTTTATGGGGGGCGGCACTGAAGCTTTCTTT
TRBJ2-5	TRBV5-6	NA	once	CASSLTQETQYF	TGTGCCAGCAGCTTAACGCAAGAGACCCAGTACTTC
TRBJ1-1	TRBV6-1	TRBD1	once	CASSDPWTGGWGTEAFF	TGTGCCAGCAGTGACCCATGGACAGGGGGTTGGGGCACTGAAGCTTTCTTT
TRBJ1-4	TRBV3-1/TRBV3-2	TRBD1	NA	CASSPPSGGVNEKLFF	TGTGCCAGCAGCCCCCCGTCAGGGGGGGTTAATGAAAAACTGTTTTTT
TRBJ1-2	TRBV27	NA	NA	CASSLQGQPKIFF	TGTGCCAGCAGCCTGCAAGGACAGCCAAAAATATTCTTC
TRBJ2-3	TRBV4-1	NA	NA	CASSQRPIDSLVADTQYF	TGCGCCAGCAGCCAAAGACCTATTGACAGCCTGGTAGCGGATACGCAGTATTTT
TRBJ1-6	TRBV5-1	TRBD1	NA	CASSDTGGSPLHF	TGCGCCAGCAGCGACACAGGGGGTTCACCCCTCCACTTT
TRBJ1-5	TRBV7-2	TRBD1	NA	CASSAWGQYSNQPQHF	TGTGCCAGCAGCGCATGGGGACAGTATAGCAATCAGCCCCAGCATTTT
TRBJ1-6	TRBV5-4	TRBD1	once	CASSPGQGEGNSPLHF	TGTGCCAGCAGCCCGGGACAGGGGGAAGGTAATTCACCCCTCCACTTT
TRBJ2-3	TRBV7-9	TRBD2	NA	CASSLVASGHSTDTQYF	TGTGCCAGCAGCTTAGTAGCTAGCGGACACAGCACAGATACGCAGTATTTT
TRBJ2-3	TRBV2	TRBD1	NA	CASRTGDTSTDTQYF	TGTGCCAGCAGAACAGGGGACACTAGCACAGATACGCAGTATTTT
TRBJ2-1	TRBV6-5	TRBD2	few	CASRALRGVYNEQFF	TGTGCCAGCAGAGCTCTGCGGGGGGTATACAATGAGCAGTTCTTC
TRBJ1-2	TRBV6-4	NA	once	CASSDRGGYGYTF	TGTGCCAGCAGTGACCGGGGCGGCTATGGCTACACCTTC
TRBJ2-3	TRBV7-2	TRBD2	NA	CASSQRRGADTQYF	TGTGCCAGCAGCCAGAGGCGGGGGGCAGATACGCAGTATTTT
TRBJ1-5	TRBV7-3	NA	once	CASSFNRGGNQPQHF	TGTGCCAGCAGCTTCAACAGAGGGGGCAATCAGCCCCAGCATTTT
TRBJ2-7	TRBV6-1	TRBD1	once	CASSEKTGGYEQYF	TGTGCCAGCAGTGAAAAGACAGGGGGCTACGAGCAGTACTTC
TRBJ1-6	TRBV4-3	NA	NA	CASSPIEERGSPLHF	TGCGCCAGCAGCCCTATAGAAGAAAGAGGTTCACCCCTCCACTTT
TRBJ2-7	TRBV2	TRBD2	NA	CASLPGLAGTYEQYF	TGTGCCAGCCTCCCAGGGCTAGCGGGAACCTACGAGCAGTACTTC
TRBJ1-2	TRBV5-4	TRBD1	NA	CASSPGTGVNYGYTF	TGTGCCAGCAGCCCCGGGACAGGGGTTAACTATGGCTACACCTTC
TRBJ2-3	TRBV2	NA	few	CASRGGISTDTQYF	TGTGCCAGCAGGGGGGGCATAAGCACAGATACGCAGTATTTT
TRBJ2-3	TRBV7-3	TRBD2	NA	CASSQGGLATDTQYF	TGTGCCAGCAGCCAAGGTGGACTAGCGACAGATACGCAGTATTTT
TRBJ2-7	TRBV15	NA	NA	CATSSDRRGEQYF	TGTGCCACCAGCAGCGACCGAAGGGGGGAGCAGTACTTC
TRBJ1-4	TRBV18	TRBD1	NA	CASSPRTGSEKLFF	TGTGCCAGCTCACCTAGGACAGGTTCTGAAAAACTGTTTTTT
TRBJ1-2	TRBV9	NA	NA	CASSPDSGYGYTF	TGTGCCAGCAGCCCCGACAGTGGCTATGGCTACACCTTC
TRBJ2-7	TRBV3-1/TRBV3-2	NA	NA	CASSGTTYEQYF	TGTGCCAGCAGTGGAACTACCTACGAGCAGTACTTC
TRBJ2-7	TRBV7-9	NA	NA	CASSLRRQDSYEQYF	TGTGCCAGCAGCTTACGCAGACAAGACTCCTACGAGCAGTACTTC
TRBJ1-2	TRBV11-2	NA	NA	CASSFTGYGYTF	TGTGCCAGCAGTTTCACCGGCTATGGCTACACCTTC
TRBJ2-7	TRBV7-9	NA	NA	CASGRGATYEQYF	TGTGCCAGCGGAAGGGGGGCGACGTACGAGCAGTACTTC
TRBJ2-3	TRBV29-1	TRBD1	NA	CSVEDRVGRTQYF	TGCAGCGTTGAGGACAGGGTTGGGCGTACGCAGTATTTT
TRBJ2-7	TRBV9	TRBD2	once	CASSVQAGGNEQYF	TGTGCCAGCAGCGTACAAGCGGGGGGGAACGAGCAGTACTTC
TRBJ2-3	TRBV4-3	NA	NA	CASSQELKHFGTDTQYF	TGCGCCAGCAGCCAAGAACTAAAACATTTTGGCACAGATACGCAGTATTTT
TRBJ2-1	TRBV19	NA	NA	CASSISRGSYNEQFF	TGTGCCAGTAGTATAAGCCGGGGCTCCTACAATGAGCAGTTCTTC
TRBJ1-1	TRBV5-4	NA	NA	CASSLGRGQDGHTEAFF	TGTGCCAGCAGCTTGGGGCGTGGGCAGGACGGACACACTGAAGCTTTCTTT
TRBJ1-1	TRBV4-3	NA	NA	CASSQDNGPYAEAFF	TGCGCCAGCAGCCAAGATAACGGACCCTACGCTGAAGCTTTCTTT
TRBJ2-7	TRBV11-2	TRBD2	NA	CASSLVLAGGYEQYF	TGTGCCAGCAGCTTAGTACTAGCGGGGGGCTACGAGCAGTACTTC
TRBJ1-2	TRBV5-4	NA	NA	CASSLAGSYGYTF	TGTGCCAGCAGCTTGGCGGGGAGCTATGGCTACACCTTC
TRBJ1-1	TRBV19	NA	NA	CASFYGEAFF	TGTGCCAGTTTTTACGGTGAAGCTTTCTTT
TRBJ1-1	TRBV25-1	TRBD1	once	CASCRGGNTEAFF	TGTGCCAGCTGCAGGGGGGGGAACACTGAAGCTTTCTTT
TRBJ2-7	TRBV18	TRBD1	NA	CASSLGQGIGYEQYF	TGTGCCAGCTCACTCGGACAGGGTATCGGCTACGAGCAGTACTTC
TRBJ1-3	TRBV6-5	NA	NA	CASSHLLDTIYF	TGTGCCAGCAGCCACCTATTGGACACCATATATTTT
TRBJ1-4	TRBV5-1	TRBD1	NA	CASRVGQGVPSEKLFF	TGCGCCAGCAGAGTGGGACAGGGGGTTCCAAGTGAAAAACTGTTTTTT
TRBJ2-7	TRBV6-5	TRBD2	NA	CASRDSGGAREQYF	TGTGCCAGCAGGGATAGCGGGGGGGCCCGGGAGCAGTACTTC
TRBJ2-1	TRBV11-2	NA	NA	CASSPGRPEQFF	TGTGCCAGCAGCCCCGGACGGCCTGAGCAGTTCTTC
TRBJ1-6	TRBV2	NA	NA	CASRPEGSPLHF	TGTGCCAGCAGACCAGAGGGTTCACCCCTCCACTTT
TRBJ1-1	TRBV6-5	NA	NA	CASNTAGLGTEAFF	TGTGCCAGCAACACGGCAGGACTGGGGACTGAAGCTTTCTTT
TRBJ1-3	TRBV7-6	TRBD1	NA	CASSFTGQGNTIYF	TGTGCCAGCAGCTTCACGGGACAGGGGAACACCATATATTTT
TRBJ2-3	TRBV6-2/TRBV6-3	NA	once	CASSPQLVRITDTQYF	TGTGCCAGCAGTCCCCAACTAGTCCGAATCACAGATACGCAGTATTTT
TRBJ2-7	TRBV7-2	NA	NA	CASSLDRGRTYEQYF	TGTGCCAGCAGCTTAGATCGAGGACGGACCTACGAGCAGTACTTC
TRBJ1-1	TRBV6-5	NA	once	CASSWVTEAFF	TGTGCCAGCAGTTGGGTCACTGAAGCTTTCTTT